Following are 6 T cell receptor beta chains from one sample sequenced in a study of post-analysis software for immune sequencing data. No antigen is known for these receptors. Unique molecular identifiers were carried by the TCR beta cDNA libraries. TCRdb itself ran the PCR reads through MiXCR, one entry per CDR3 protein. The sample holds fewer than 850,000 distinct CDR3 sequences, 25% to 30% seen once. Study-level findings and limits: The study found TRBV5-6, TRBV5-1 and TRBV20-1 among five TRBV segments more frequent in patients than controls.

Sequenced material: blood. The receptors were sampled from a girl between 10 and 17 years old with multiple sclerosis.

The chain employs TRBV20-1 and TRBJ2-5; perhaps TRBD1 as D (6 bases). There are 15 residues in the CDR3. Germline-derived CDR1 and CDR2 are DFQATT and SNEGSKA (reference sequence). The germline V and J ends were trimmed by 6 bases and 0 bases, with 17 bases remaining between them. The CDR3 here is CSAGYIYRDQETQYF. DNA of the CDR3: TGCAGTGCGGGCTACATCTACAGGGACCAAGAGACCCAGTACTTC.

This chain links TRBV9 with TRBJ2-4, with D possibly matching TRBD1 (5 bases). Looked up from germline, CDR1 is SGDLS and CDR2 is YYNGEE. V was shortened by 4 bases and J by 8 bases, with 16 bases between the two germline ends. The CDR3 consists of 14 residues. CDR3 DNA sequence: TGTGCCAGCAGCCCGCGGTCGCAGGGTTACATTCAGTACTTC. Translating gives CASSPRSQGYIQYF.

In its sample, this clonotype was seen a few times. V gene TRBV24-1 combines with J gene TRBJ2-5; perhaps D is TRBD1 or TRBD2 (5 bases each). In germline, CDR1 is KGHDR, CDR2 SFDVKD. The CDR3 has 17 amino acids. V was shortened by 6 bases and J by 1 base, with 20 bases between the two germline ends. The CDR3 DNA sequence: TGTGCCACCAGTACTCGTGTCAACCCGGGGCCCCAAGAGACCCAGTACTTC. As protein: CATSTRVNPGPQETQYF.

The rearrangement links TRBV29-1 to TRBJ1-1; no clear D gene. CDR3 length: 11 residues. Trimming removed 3 bases at V and 1 base at J, with 3 bases between. Germline CDR1 and CDR2: SQVTM and ANQGSEA. The CDR3 region has the DNA TGCAGCGTTGACCGGAACACTGAAGCTTTCTTT. This gives the protein CSVDRNTEAFF.

This clonotype was seen many times. The rearrangement uses TRBV7-2 and TRBJ2-5, with 11 bases aligning to TRBD1. Germline lookup yields CDR1 SGHTA and CDR2 FQGNSA. The CDR3 is made up of 14 amino acids. The V and J ends lost 6 bases and 5 bases, in that order; junction bases with no gene match: 5. CDR3 sequence: CASRGTGGQETQYF. CDR3 sequence (DNA): TGTGCCAGCAGGGGGACAGGGGGACAGGAGACCCAGTACTTC.

This clonotype is a singleton in its sample. The rearrangement uses TRBV20-1 and TRBJ2-1; maybe TRBD2 (6 bases). Germline values: CDR1 DFQATT, CDR2 SNEGSKA (reference sequence). The V gene lost 8 bases and the J gene lost 9 bases, with 23 bases spanning the gap. CDR3 length: 14 residues. CDR3 DNA sequence: TGCAGTCTTCTAGCGCCTTCCCGACACGGTGAGCAGTTCTTC. Protein: CSLLAPSRHGEQFF.